A single sample is the source of the 12 T cell receptor beta chains below, sequenced in a study of control samples from healthy donors and cancer patients. Repertoires were generated with immunoSEQ multiplex PCR, while TCRdb's copy carries only in-frame clones and drops some. The table lists about 55,000 clones, about 96% of them singletons, with 1.1% in the top ten. Sequenced: blood. The receptors originated from a woman younger than 30 in good health.

The rearrangement uses TRBV5-1 and TRBJ1-1; TRBD1 aligns across 7 bases. The V gene end was trimmed by 6 bases and the J gene end by 3 bases; junction bases not matched to a gene: 8. The CDR3 is 14 residues long. Germline CDR1 SGHRS, CDR2 YFSETQ. CDR3 in DNA: TGCGCCAGCACAAAACTAGGACAGGACACTGAAGCTTTCTTT. Its translation: CASTKLGQDTEAFF.

The chain has TRBV29-1 and TRBJ1-1; 11 bases are shared with TRBD1. The CDR3 consists of 15 residues. V lost 1 base to trimming and J lost 5 bases; unmatched junction nucleotides: 6. From germline, CDR1 is SQVTM and CDR2 ANQGSEA. The CDR3 here is CSVEGTGGARTEAFF. In nucleotides, the CDR3 is TGCAGCGTTGAAGGGACAGGGGGCGCGAGGACTGAAGCTTTCTTT.

V and J are TRBV5-1 and TRBJ2-5; 7 nucleotides line up with TRBD2. Germline V CDR1 and CDR2: SGHRS, YFSETQ. The CDR3 is 12 residues long. The junction had 3 bases not matched to a gene; V was cut back by 5 bases and J by 5 bases. The CDR3 region has the DNA TGCGCCAGCAGGTGGGGGGGGGAGACCCAGTACTTC. The encoded protein is CASRWGGETQYF.

This clone was detected once. V gene TRBV9 combines with J gene TRBJ2-1; 12 bases agree with TRBD2. Germline values: CDR1 SGDLS, CDR2 YYNGEE. V trimming: 0 bases; J trimming: 1 base; junction bases outside the gene matches: 5. The CDR3 totals 18 residues. The CDR3 region has the DNA TGTGCCAGCAGCGTAGGGGGGACTAGCGGGTCGTCCTACAATGAGCAGTTCTTC. Translation: CASSVGGTSGSSYNEQFF.

Concerning this clone itself: The junction departs from the called germline gene at one end, perhaps through a read error. This chain connects TRBV6-1 to TRBJ2-3, with 8 bases aligning to TRBD1. Germline CDR1 is MNHNS and CDR2 is SASEGT. This CDR3 spans 15 amino acids. In DNA form, the CDR3 reads TGTGCCAGCATTGAAGACAGGGGCGGGCCAGATACGCAGTATTTT. It specifies CASIEDRGGPDTQYF.

This clone was counted a few times. The rearrangement uses TRBV4-3 and TRBJ1-5; D remains unclear. Trimming shortened V by 0 bases and J by 5 bases, and 14 bases separated the two germline ends. The CDR3 totals 16 residues. Germline V gene lookup returns CDR1 LGHNA and CDR2 YSLEER. This chain's CDR3 is CASSQDTGSGYQPQHF. CDR3 nucleotide sequence: TGCGCCAGCAGCCAAGATACTGGGTCCGGTTATCAGCCCCAGCATTTT.

The genes are TRBV10-1 and TRBJ2-1; possibly TRBD1 or TRBD2 for D (6 bases each). Trimming pared 11 bases from V and 3 bases from J, leaving 14 bases between. The CDR3 covers 13 residues. CDR1 and CDR2 from the germline V gene are WNHNN and SYGVQD (reference sequence). The DNA for the CDR3 is TGCGCCCCAAGGGGGGCCGTCTACAATGAGCAGTTCTTC. Translation gives CAPRGAVYNEQFF.

The genes are TRBV5-1 and TRBJ2-5; D possibly corresponds to TRBD2 (5 bases). Germline CDR1 SGHRS, CDR2 YFSETQ. Trimming took 4 bases from V and 3 from J, leaving 10 bases between them. The length of the CDR3 is 13 residues. CDR3 bases: TGCGCCAGCAGCAGACTAAGCGAAGAGACCCAGTACTTC. It encodes CASSRLSEETQYF.

The V call is TRBV2, the J call TRBJ1-5, with D hard to call. The CDR3 is 13 residues long. Germline lookup yields CDR1 SNHLY and CDR2 FYNNEI. V was clipped by 4 bases and J by 6 bases, with 10 bases between them. The DNA for the CDR3 is TGTGCCAGCAGTGGCGGGGTGAGTCAGCCCCAGCATTTT. Residues: CASSGGVSQPQHF.

CDR3 nucleotide sequence: TGTGCCAGTAGCCCAGCAGGATATAGTGGCTACACCTTC. It translates to CASSPAGYSGYTF. V gene TRBV19 combines with J gene TRBJ1-2; no reliable D call. The CDR3 spans 13 residues. Looked up from germline, CDR1 is LNHDA and CDR2 is SQIVND (reference sequence). With 6 bases removed from V and 7 bases from J, the gap between germline ends came to 15 bases. Full variable domain (remainder filled in from reference TRBV19 and TRBJ1-2): DGGITQSPKYLFRKEGQNVTLSCEQNLNHDAMYWYRQDPGQGLRLIYYSQIVNDFQKGDIAEGYSVSREKKESFPLTVTSAQKNPTAFYLCASSPAGYSGYTFGSGTRLTVV.

V gene TRBV5-1 combines with J gene TRBJ2-2; 7 bases are a match to TRBD1. The CDR3 length is 17 residues. With V trimmed by 4 bases and J by 2 bases, 11 bases remained unmatched. Looked up from germline, CDR1 is SGHRS and CDR2 is YFSETQ. This CDR3 reads CASSHNIRDRNTGELFF. In DNA form, the CDR3 reads TGCGCCAGCAGCCACAATATCCGGGACAGAAACACCGGGGAGCTGTTTTTT.

The DNA of the CDR3 is TGCGCCAGCAGCTTGAACGGACCCTTCTCTGGAAACACCATATATTTT. Its protein is CASSLNGPFSGNTIYF. This chain joins TRBV5-1 and TRBJ1-3; D not certain. V was trimmed by 1 base and J by 0 bases, leaving 11 bases between them. The CDR3 is 16 amino acids. Per germline, CDR1 SGHRS and CDR2 YFSETQ.